The clone carrying this T cell receptor beta chain has a handful of counts. For the second PCR, which ran for roughly 6 to 12 cycles, a sample-barcoded 5' primer and a J-beta primer mix were used. TCRdb itself ran the 5' RACE reads through MiXCR, one entry per CDR3 protein. This sample has 1.5 million to 2 million distinct CDR3 sequences; about 35% occur once, and the top ten carry around 10%. The V and J ends lost 0 bases and 2 bases, in that order; junction bases with no gene match: 4. The CDR3 consists of 16 residues. The germline V gene encodes CDR1 MNHNY and CDR2 SVGAGI (reference sequence). The sample comes from a study of blood T cells in healthy people across ages.

Material for sequencing was blood. The J gene is TRBJ2-3, the V gene TRBV6-6; 8 nucleotides match TRBD2. The sequence came from a woman aged 30 to 39 in good health. CDR3 protein: CASSYSAGGPTDTQYF. The CDR3 coding sequence is TGTGCCAGCAGTTACTCGGCGGGGGGCCCCACAGATACGCAGTATTTT.